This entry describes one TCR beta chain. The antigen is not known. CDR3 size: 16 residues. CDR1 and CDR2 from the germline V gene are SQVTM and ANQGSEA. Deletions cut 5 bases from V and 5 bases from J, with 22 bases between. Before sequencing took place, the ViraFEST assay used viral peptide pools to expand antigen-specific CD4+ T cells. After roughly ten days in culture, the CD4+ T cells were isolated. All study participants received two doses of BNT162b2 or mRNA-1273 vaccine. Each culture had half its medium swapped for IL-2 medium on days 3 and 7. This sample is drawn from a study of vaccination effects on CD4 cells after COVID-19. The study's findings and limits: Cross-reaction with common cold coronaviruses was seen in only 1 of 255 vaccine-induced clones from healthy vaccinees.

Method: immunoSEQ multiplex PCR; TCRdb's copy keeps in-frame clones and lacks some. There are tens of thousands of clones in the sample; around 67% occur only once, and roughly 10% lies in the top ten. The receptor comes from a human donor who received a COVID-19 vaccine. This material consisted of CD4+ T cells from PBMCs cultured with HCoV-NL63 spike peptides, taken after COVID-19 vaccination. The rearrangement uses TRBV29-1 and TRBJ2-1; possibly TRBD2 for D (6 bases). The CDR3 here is CSVHGSSGRLNNEQFF. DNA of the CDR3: TGCAGCGTTCACGGGAGTAGCGGACGGCTTAACAATGAGCAGTTCTTC.